The 29 T cell receptor beta chains given below trace back to one sample, sequenced in a study of blood T cell repertoires in COVID-19. Repertoires were generated with immunoSEQ multiplex PCR, while TCRdb's copy carries only in-frame clones and drops some. Here the sample spans about 160,000 clones, more than 75% being singletons. The sample was peripheral blood. These receptors were obtained from a man aged 55 to 69 with active or convalescent COVID-19.

The chain carries TRBV5-1 and TRBJ1-2; a possible D gene is TRBD1 (6 bases). The CDR3 is made up of 16 amino acids. In germline, CDR1 is SGHRS, CDR2 YFSETQ. V lost 4 bases and J lost 5, with 21 bases in between. The CDR3 sequence is CASSTGQSRSLYGYTF. CDR3 bases: TGCGCCAGCAGCACAGGACAGTCCCGATCCTTATATGGCTACACCTTC. The entire variable domain, with the rest obtained from reference TRBV5-1 and TRBJ1-2, is as follows: KAGVTQTPRYLIKTRGQQVTLSCSPISGHRSVSWYQQTPGQGLQFLFEYFSETQRNKGNFPGRFSGRQFSNSRSEMNVSTLELGDSALYLCASSTGQSRSLYGYTFGSGTRLTVV.

V usage is TRBV7-6 and J usage is TRBJ2-3; maybe TRBD1 (5 bases). The CDR3 length is 15 residues. Trimming shortened V by 1 base and J by 2 bases, and 10 bases separated the two germline ends. Germline CDR1 is SGHVS and CDR2 is FNYEAQ. CDR3 bases: TGTGCCAGCAGCTTAGTTCGACAGCTCACAGATACGCAGTATTTT. It codes for CASSLVRQLTDTQYF.

This clone was observed a single time. The chain carries TRBV6-2 or TRBV6-3 and TRBJ2-7; 7 bases line up with TRBD1. Germline CDR1 is MNHEY and CDR2 is SVGEGT. The CDR3 covers 15 residues. J was trimmed by 7 bases and V by 5 bases; bases with no gene match: 14. The CDR3 DNA is TGTGCCAGCAGTCAGGTGCGGCAGGGGGTACGGGAGCAGTACTTC. The encoded protein is CASSQVRQGVREQYF.

The rearrangement joins TRBV7-2 to TRBJ1-2; weak D call: TRBD1 (5 bases). The CDR3 has 13 residues. Germline values: CDR1 SGHTA, CDR2 FQGNSA. Trimming left V 2 bases short and J 6 bases short, with 10 bases between. The CDR3 DNA follows: TGTGCCAGCAGCTTACAGGGAATCGATGGCTACACCTTC. It yields the protein CASSLQGIDGYTF.

The J gene is TRBJ2-2, the V gene TRBV3-1 (or the pseudogene TRBV3-2); D call uncertain. Germline lookup yields CDR1 LGHDT and CDR2 YNNKEL (reference sequence). The CDR3 loop spans 11 amino acids. V lost 4 bases to trimming and J lost 8 bases, with 5 bases between them. The CDR3 region is CASSLSGELFF. CDR3 DNA sequence: TGTGCCAGCAGCCTTTCTGGGGAGCTGTTTTTT.

The chain carries TRBV10-2 and TRBJ1-2, with D possibly matching TRBD1 (6 bases). Germline assignment: CDR1 WSHSY and CDR2 SAAADI. V lost 6 bases, J lost 4 bases, and 9 bases lay in between. This CDR3 is built from 12 residues. CDR3 protein: CASRDRTYGYTF. CDR3 nucleotides: TGCGCCAGCAGGGACAGAACCTATGGCTACACCTTC.

This sequence joins TRBV19 and TRBJ1-1; D is undetermined. The length of the CDR3 is 18 residues. Trimming pared 1 base from V and 1 base from J, leaving 19 bases between. The germline gives CDR1 LNHDA, CDR2 SQIVND (reference sequence). CDR3 nucleotide sequence: TGTGCCAGTAGTATAGCCCCCTACGACACCGGGGAGAACACTGAAGCTTTCTTT. Its protein product is CASSIAPYDTGENTEAFF.

The chain couples TRBV6-5 to TRBJ1-1; 8 bases are a match to TRBD1. This CDR3 contains 14 residues. Germline loops: CDR1 MNHEY, CDR2 SVGAGI. The ends lost 2 bases at V and 5 bases at J; junction bases unmatched: 4. CDR3 in amino acids: CASSYQGARTEAFF. For the CDR3, the DNA is TGTGCCAGCAGTTACCAGGGGGCGCGAACTGAAGCTTTCTTT.

V gene TRBV6-5 combines with J gene TRBJ1-5; TRBD1 is a possible D gene (5 bases). The V gene's germline CDR1 is MNHEY and CDR2 SVGAGI. The CDR3 runs 15 residues. V was trimmed by 5 bases and J by 3 bases, leaving 14 bases between them. This chain's CDR3 is CASSLSGSHNQPQHF. The CDR3 DNA sequence: TGTGCCAGCAGTCTCTCAGGGTCCCACAATCAGCCCCAGCATTTT.

The chain is built from TRBV5-5 and TRBJ1-3; weak D call: TRBD1 (6 bases). The V end lost 4 bases, the J end lost 4 bases, and 12 bases lay between the germline ends. CDR1 SGHKS and CDR2 YYEKEE come from the germline V gene (reference sequence). CDR3 length: 14 residues. The CDR3 here is CASSPGTTGNTIYF. DNA for the CDR3: TGTGCCAGCAGCCCTGGGACAACCGGAAACACCATATATTTT.

This chain uses TRBV6-2 or TRBV6-3 with TRBJ2-1; TRBD2 matches 7 bases. Germline V lookup: CDR1 MNHEY, CDR2 SVGEGT. The CDR3 is made up of 16 amino acids. J lost 0 bases, V lost 0 bases, and 2 bases had no gene match. The CDR3 spells CASSYSGGSSYNEQFF. The CDR3 DNA reads as TGTGCCAGCAGTTACTCGGGCGGGAGCTCCTACAATGAGCAGTTCTTC.

The chain joins TRBV10-3 to TRBJ2-3; D unresolved. V lost 6 bases and J 4 bases, leaving 8 bases between the germline ends. Germline assignment: CDR1 ENHRY and CDR2 SYGVKD. This CDR3 is built from 12 residues. CDR3 region: CAISDRADTQYF. CDR3 bases: TGTGCCATCAGCGATCGGGCAGATACGCAGTATTTT.

The V gene is TRBV27, the J gene TRBJ1-1; TRBD1 might be the D (5 bases). Germline-derived CDR1 and CDR2 are MNHEY and SMNVEV (reference sequence). The V end lost 8 bases, the J end lost 3 bases, and 19 bases lay between the germline ends. This CDR3 has 15 amino acids. The CDR3: CASLGLAGRYTEAFF. For the CDR3, the DNA is TGTGCCAGCTTGGGGTTGGCAGGGAGGTACACTGAAGCTTTCTTT.

This sequence joins TRBV19 and TRBJ1-2, with D possibly TRBD1 on 5 matching bases. Trimming removed 3 bases at V and 2 bases at J, with 10 bases between. The germline CDR1 and CDR2 sequences are LNHDA and SQIVND (reference sequence). CDR3 size: 14 residues. CDR3 bases: TGTGCCAGTAGTATTTTAGCAGGGAACTATGGCTACACCTTC. Translation: CASSILAGNYGYTF.

This clone turned up a few times. This sequence joins TRBV5-1 and TRBJ1-2, with D maybe TRBD1 (6 bases). Germline-derived CDR1 and CDR2 are SGHRS and YFSETQ. V lost 4 bases and J lost 8, with 21 bases in between. This CDR3 contains 15 residues. CDR3 sequence reads: CASSAEPGVARGYTF. In nucleotides, the CDR3 is TGCGCCAGCAGCGCAGAGCCAGGGGTGGCCAGGGGCTACACCTTC.

The chain links TRBV19 to TRBJ1-5; 7 bases are shared with TRBD1. Trimming removed 2 bases from V and 0 bases from J; junction bases left unmatched: 1. The germline V gene encodes CDR1 LNHDA and CDR2 SQIVND (reference sequence). The CDR3 runs to 15 residues. As DNA, the CDR3 is TGTGCCAGTAGTATACAGGGGGATAGCAATCAGCCCCAGCATTTT. Protein product: CASSIQGDSNQPQHF.

The chain combines TRBV2 with TRBJ1-2, with TRBD1 matching over 8 bases. Losses at the gene ends were 6 bases for V and 8 bases for J; bases not matched to a gene: 11. Germline V gene lookup returns CDR1 SNHLY and CDR2 FYNNEI. There are 14 residues in the CDR3. CDR3 residues: CASSFDRGPGGYTF. As DNA, the CDR3 is TGTGCCAGCAGCTTCGACAGGGGTCCGGGAGGCTACACCTTC. Using reference TRBV2 and TRBJ1-2 for the parts outside the CDR3, the full variable domain is EPEVTQTPSHQVTQMGQEVILRCVPISNHLYFYWYRQILGQKVEFLVSFYNNEISEKSEIFDDQFSVERPDGSNFTLKIRSTKLEDSAMYFCASSFDRGPGGYTFGSGTRLTVV.

CDR3 sequence (DNA): TGTGCCAGCACCAGGACAGGGGGGAACACTGAAGCTTTCTTT. Its translation: CASTRTGGNTEAFF. The chain has TRBV5-4 and TRBJ1-1; 10 nucleotides agree with TRBD1. The CDR3 has 14 amino acids. Germline V gives CDR1 SGHNT, CDR2 YYREEE (reference sequence). V shed 6 bases, J shed 1 base, and the junction held 3 bases outside the gene matches.

This clone was seen only a few times. The V gene is TRBV10-1, the J gene TRBJ1-1; TRBD1 agrees at 11 bases. CDR1 and CDR2 (germline): WNHNN, SYGVQD (reference sequence). This CDR3 spans 17 amino acids. Losses at the gene ends were 4 bases for V and 4 bases for J; bases not matched to a gene: 11. This CDR3 is CASSATPPGTGGTEAFF. CDR3 DNA: TGCGCCAGCAGTGCGACCCCCCCCGGGACAGGGGGCACTGAAGCTTTCTTT.

V and J are TRBV19 and TRBJ1-5; 9 bases line up with TRBD1. V shed 6 bases, J shed 2 bases, and the junction held 5 bases outside the gene matches. The CDR3 is 15 residues long. Germline V gene data show CDR1 as LNHDA and CDR2 as SQIVND (reference sequence). The CDR3 nucleotides read TGTGCCAGTAGCAGGGACAGGGCGGGCAATCAGCCCCAGCATTTT. It translates to CASSRDRAGNQPQHF.

The rearrangement links TRBV2 to TRBJ1-1; 7 positions match TRBD1. V lost 7 bases and J lost 0; bases outside the gene matches: 20. Looked up from germline, CDR1 is SNHLY and CDR2 is FYNNEI. The CDR3 length is 19 residues. CDR3 sequence (DNA): TGTGCCAGCAATGTAGTCCGGGACAGTGTTAAGGGCATGAACACTGAAGCTTTCTTT. It is translated as CASNVVRDSVKGMNTEAFF.

The V gene is TRBV6-1, the J gene TRBJ1-4, with D perhaps matching TRBD1 (6 bases). This CDR3 has 19 amino acids. Per germline, CDR1 MNHNS and CDR2 SASEGT. Trimming stripped 3 bases from V and 8 bases from J, with 28 bases between. The CDR3 loop is CASSDRTGSADRASEKLFF. CDR3 sequence (DNA): TGTGCCAGCAGTGACCGTACAGGGAGTGCGGATCGGGCTTCAGAAAAACTGTTTTTT.

The rearrangement links TRBV3-1 (or the pseudogene TRBV3-2) to TRBJ1-5; unclear D gene. V was pared by 5 bases and J by 8 bases, with 16 bases between. CDR3 length: 14 residues. Germline V gene data show CDR1 as LGHDT and CDR2 as YNNKEL (reference sequence). Here the CDR3 reads CASSEDYQSKPQHF. CDR3 DNA: TGTGCCAGCAGCGAGGATTACCAATCAAAGCCCCAGCATTTT.

The chain uses TRBV18 and TRBJ1-5, with 8 bases fitting TRBD1. Germline CDR1 reads KGHSH; CDR2 reads LQKENI. This CDR3 has 16 residues. Trimming removed 3 bases from V and 0 bases from J; junction bases left unmatched: 4. The CDR3 bases are TGTGCCAGCTCACCGCAACAGGGGGATAGCAATCAGCCCCAGCATTTT. The encoded protein is CASSPQQGDSNQPQHF.

The chain links TRBV5-4 to TRBJ2-7; 9 nucleotides agree with TRBD1. V lost 0 bases and J lost 2; bases outside the gene matches: 3. The CDR3 totals 15 residues. Germline CDR1 SGHNT, CDR2 YYREEE (reference sequence). The DNA for the CDR3 is TGTGCCAGCAGCTTGGCGGGACAGGGAGCCTACGAGCAGTACTTC. Its translation is CASSLAGQGAYEQYF.

V is TRBV4-2 and J is TRBJ1-6; D is unresolved. The germline gives CDR1 LGHNA, CDR2 YNFKEQ. There are 16 residues in the CDR3. With 4 bases removed from V and 4 bases from J, the gap between germline ends came to 14 bases. The CDR3 loop is CASSPEPRIYNSPLHF. CDR3 sequence (DNA): TGTGCCAGCAGCCCCGAACCCAGGATATATAATTCACCCCTCCACTTT.

This sequence joins TRBV15 and TRBJ2-1; 14 positions agree with TRBD2. The CDR3 is 17 amino acids. Germline V lookup: CDR1 LNHNV, CDR2 YYDKDF (reference sequence). J was trimmed by 5 bases and V by 3 bases; bases with no gene match: 6. The CDR3 DNA reads TGTGCCACCAGCAGGGGACTAGCGGGAGTCAGTAACAATGAGCAGTTCTTC. It yields the protein CATSRGLAGVSNNEQFF.

The V gene is TRBV28, the J gene TRBJ1-2, with D tentatively TRBD1 (5 bases). The CDR3 has 13 residues. Trimming took 6 bases from V and 2 from J, leaving 10 bases between them. Per the germline V gene, CDR1 is MDHEN and CDR2 is SYDVKM. The CDR3: CASRVTENYGYTF. The DNA for the CDR3 is TGTGCCAGCAGGGTGACAGAAAACTATGGCTACACCTTC.

The chain joins TRBV5-4 to TRBJ2-3; 9 nucleotides line up with TRBD2. The CDR3 length is 15 residues. Germline-derived CDR1 and CDR2 are SGHNT and YYREEE (reference sequence). The V gene end was trimmed by 2 bases and the J gene end by 3 bases; junction bases not matched to a gene: 4. The CDR3 spells CASSLAGGRTDTQYF. Written as DNA, the CDR3 is TGTGCCAGCAGCTTAGCGGGAGGCCGAACAGATACGCAGTATTTT.